This T cell receptor (beta chain) appears in the sequencing data of a study of blood T cell repertoires in COVID-19. This CDR3 is built from 15 residues. With 3 bases removed from V and 8 bases from J, the gap between germline ends came to 18 bases. Germline CDR1 is MNHEY and CDR2 is SMNVEV (reference sequence). The method was immunoSEQ multiplex PCR; TCRdb's version includes in-frame clones alone and lacks a portion of them. The profile shows 110,000 to 150,000 clones, 78% of them singletons. Enrolled through a virtual design, the participants were between about 18 and 100 years of age and came from 24 US areas.

The clonotype was recovered from a woman in her forties or fifties who had recovered from COVID-19. Sequencing was done on a sample of PBMCs or T cells enriched from blood (not recorded which). V gene TRBV27 combines with J gene TRBJ2-3, with D maybe TRBD1 (5 bases). The CDR3 spells CASSFSRVVLGTQYF. Written as DNA, the CDR3 is TGTGCCAGCAGTTTTAGCAGGGTAGTATTAGGTACGCAGTATTTT.